This T cell receptor beta chain is from a study of human T cells and chemical hapten exposure. Turning to the study itself: Patch tests applied 0.01% DPC to the upper back, read at 6 days. Patients having alopecia areata, totalis or universalis were mostly female.

As the library was built, unique molecular identifiers were attached to individual cDNA molecules. As handled by the study authors: A per-sample median of about 100,000 TCRs was observed, with counts ranging from roughly 20,000 to 700,000. TCRdb processed the RACE reads anew with MiXCR; each CDR3 protein has one entry. The V and J calls here are based on TCRdb, not the publication. This table has around 250,000 distinct CDR3 sequences, about 9% appearing once. Regarding time point: pre-sensitization, week 0. Treatment of the sample: therapeutic diphenylcyclopropenone sensitization with weekly scalp DPC. The source is a woman in her thirties or forties with alopecia areata. Some clones in this sample may be carry-over from other donors' samples. This specimen was whole blood, taken in connection with sensitization to the hapten diphenylcyclopropenone (DPC).

The CDR3 loop is CATSKAGVVDEQFF. CDR3 sequence (DNA): TGTGCCACCTCAAAAGCGGGAGTGGTAGATGAGCAGTTCTTC. The chain joins TRBV6-5 to TRBJ2-1, with 8 positions matching TRBD2. V dropped 10 bases and J dropped 8; count of bases not matched to a gene: 13. The germline gives CDR1 MNHEY, CDR2 SVGAGI. There are 14 residues in the CDR3.